This T cell receptor beta chain was sequenced during a study of T cells in Graves' hyperthyroidism and ophthalmopathy. Germline V CDR1 and CDR2: MDHEN, SYDVKM. The CDR3 covers 13 residues. Trimming removed 7 bases from V and 6 bases from J; junction bases left unmatched: 7. RNA transcripts were the template for amplifying TCR beta CDR3 regions. The HTBI primer set drove a first-round RT-PCR of the TCR CDR3. TCRdb reprocessed the multiplex PCR reads via MiXCR and lists one record per CDR3 protein. The sample contains 500,000 to 750,000 distinct CDR3 sequences, 14% of which appear only once. This clonotype occurred many times.

This chain joins TRBV28 and TRBJ1-1; 8 bases fit TRBD1. The sequencing sample was made of blood. This TCR was sampled from a woman between 18 and 30 years old with Graves' ophthalmopathy. The CDR3 DNA reads as TGTGCCAGCACGGACAGGGCGATCGCTGAAGCTTTCTTT. The encoded protein is CASTDRAIAEAFF.